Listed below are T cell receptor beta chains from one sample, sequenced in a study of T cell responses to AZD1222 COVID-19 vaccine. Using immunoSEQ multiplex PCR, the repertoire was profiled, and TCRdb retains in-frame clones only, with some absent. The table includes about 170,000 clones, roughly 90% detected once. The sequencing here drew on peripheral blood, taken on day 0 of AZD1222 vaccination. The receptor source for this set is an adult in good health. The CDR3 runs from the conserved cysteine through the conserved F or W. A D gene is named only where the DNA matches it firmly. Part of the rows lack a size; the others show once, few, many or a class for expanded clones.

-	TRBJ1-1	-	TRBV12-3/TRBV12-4	TGTGCCAGCAGTTTGTACACTGAAGCTTTCTTT	CASSLYTEAFF
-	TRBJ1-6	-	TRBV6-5	TGTGCCAGCAGTTACTCCGGGGGGGGCCATAATTCACCCCTCCACTTT	CASSYSGGGHNSPLHF
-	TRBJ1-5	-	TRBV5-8	TGTGCCAGCAGCTCCGGGACGGTACCGGATAGCAATCAGCCCCAGCATTTT	CASSSGTVPDSNQPQHF
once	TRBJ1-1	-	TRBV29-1	TGCAGCGTCTCGGACGGTAACACTGAAGCTTTCTTT	CSVSDGNTEAFF
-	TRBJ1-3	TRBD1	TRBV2	TGTGCCAGCACACAGGGGCTTGGAAACACCATATATTTT	CASTQGLGNTIYF
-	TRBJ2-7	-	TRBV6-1	TGTGCCAGCAGTGAAGCAGGTAGGACCCCCCACGAGCAGTACTTC	CASSEAGRTPHEQYF
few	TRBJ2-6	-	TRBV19	TGTGCCAGTAATTTCTACTCTGGGGCCAACGTCCTGACTTTC	CASNFYSGANVLTF
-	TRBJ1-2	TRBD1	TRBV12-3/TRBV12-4	TGTGCCAGCAGTGACAGGGTTGGCTACACCTTC	CASSDRVGYTF
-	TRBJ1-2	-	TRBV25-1	TGTGCCAGCAGTGCTACATGGGATTCGATGGGCTACACCTTC	CASSATWDSMGYTF
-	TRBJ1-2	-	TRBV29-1	TGCAGCGTTGGGGTCAAATCCATTTCTAACTATGGCTACACCTTC	CSVGVKSISNYGYTF
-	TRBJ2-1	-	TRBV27	TGTGCCAGCAGTTCCCTAGCGAGCTCCTACAATGAGCAGTTCTTC	CASSSLASSYNEQFF
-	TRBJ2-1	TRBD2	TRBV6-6	TGTGCCAGCAGTCTCTCCCCTTCGGCGGGGGGCCCCAGCTCCTACAATGAGCAGTTCTTC	CASSLSPSAGGPSSYNEQFF
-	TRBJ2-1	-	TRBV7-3	TGTGCCAGCAGCTTAATGGGGCAGGGGTCCTACAATGAGCAGTTCTTC	CASSLMGQGSYNEQFF
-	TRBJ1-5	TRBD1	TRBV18	TGTGCCAGCTCACCACAGGGGGCGGGTCAGCCCCAGCATTTT	CASSPQGAGQPQHF
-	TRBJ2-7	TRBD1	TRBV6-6	TGTGCCAGCAGCGGACAGGTCTACGAGCAGTACTTC	CASSGQVYEQYF
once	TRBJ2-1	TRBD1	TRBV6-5	TGTGCCAGCAGTTACACCGGGACAGGGTGGTACAATGAGCAGTTCTTC	CASSYTGTGWYNEQFF
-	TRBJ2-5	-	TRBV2	TGTGCCAGCGGACAGACGCAAGAGACCCAGTACTTC	CASGQTQETQYF
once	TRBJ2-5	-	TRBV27	TGTGCCAGCAGTTTATTGAGGGGAGGCTTCGAGACCCAGTACTTC	CASSLLRGGFETQYF
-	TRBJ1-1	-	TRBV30	TGTGCCTGGACCTCCGGACGGAGCATTGTAGCTTTCTTT	CAWTSGRSIVAFF
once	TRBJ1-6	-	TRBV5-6	TGTGCCAGCAGTTCCCTGGGCAGGCTCAACTCCTATAATTCACCCCTCCACTTT	CASSSLGRLNSYNSPLHF
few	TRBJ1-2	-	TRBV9	TGTGCCAGCAGCGTAGAGGCAGCTTCTAACTATGGCTACACCTTC	CASSVEAASNYGYTF
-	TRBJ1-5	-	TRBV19	TGTGCCAGTAACACGGTCGGCATTAGCAATCAGCCCCAGCATTTT	CASNTVGISNQPQHF
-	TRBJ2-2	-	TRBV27	TGTGCCAGCAGTTTTCAAGGGCTAGGCGGAGCCGGGGAGCTGTTTTTT	CASSFQGLGGAGELFF
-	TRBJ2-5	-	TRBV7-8	TGTGCCAGCAGCTTAGACCGGGGTCGCTTACAAGAGACCCAGTACTTC	CASSLDRGRLQETQYF
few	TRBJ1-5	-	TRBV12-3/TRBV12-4	TGTGCCAGCAGTTTTCAAGGCACTCAGCCCCAGCATTTT	CASSFQGTQPQHF
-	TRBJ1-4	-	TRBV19	TGTGCCAGTAGTTGGGGACCTCAATCAACTAATGAAAAACTGTTTTTT	CASSWGPQSTNEKLFF
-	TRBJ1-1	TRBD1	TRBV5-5	TGTGCCAGCAGCTTGGCCGAGGGGACAGCTCACACTGAAGCTTTCTTT	CASSLAEGTAHTEAFF
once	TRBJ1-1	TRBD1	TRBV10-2	TGCGCCAGCAGTCCTGACAGGGGGCGCCGGAACACTGAAGCTTTCTTT	CASSPDRGRRNTEAFF
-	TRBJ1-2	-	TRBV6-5	TGTGCCAGCCACCTTTATGGCTACACCTTC	CASHLYGYTF
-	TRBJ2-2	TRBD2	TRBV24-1	TGTGCCACCAGTGACCGGGGGGGACTAGCGGGAGAGCACACCGGGGAGCTGTTTTTT	CATSDRGGLAGEHTGELFF